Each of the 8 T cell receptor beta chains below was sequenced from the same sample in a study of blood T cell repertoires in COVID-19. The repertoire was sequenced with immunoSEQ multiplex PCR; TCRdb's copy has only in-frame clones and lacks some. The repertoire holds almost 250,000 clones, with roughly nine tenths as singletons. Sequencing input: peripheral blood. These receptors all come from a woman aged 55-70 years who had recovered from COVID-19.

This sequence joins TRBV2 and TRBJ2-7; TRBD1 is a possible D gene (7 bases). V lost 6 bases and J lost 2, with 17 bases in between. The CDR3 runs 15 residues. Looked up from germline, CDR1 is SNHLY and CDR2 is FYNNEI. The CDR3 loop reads CASSKGAAGTYEQYF. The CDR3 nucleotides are TGTGCCAGCAGCAAGGGGGCGGCGGGGACCTACGAGCAGTACTTC. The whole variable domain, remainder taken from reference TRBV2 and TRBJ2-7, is EPEVTQTPSHQVTQMGQEVILRCVPISNHLYFYWYRQILGQKVEFLVSFYNNEISEKSEIFDDQFSVERPDGSNFTLKIRSTKLEDSAMYFCASSKGAAGTYEQYFGPGTRLTVT.

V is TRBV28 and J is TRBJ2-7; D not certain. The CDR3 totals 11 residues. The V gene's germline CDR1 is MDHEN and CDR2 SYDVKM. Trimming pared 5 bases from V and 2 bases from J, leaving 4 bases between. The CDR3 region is CASSLTYEQYF. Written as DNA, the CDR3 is TGTGCCAGCAGTCTTACCTACGAGCAGTACTTC.

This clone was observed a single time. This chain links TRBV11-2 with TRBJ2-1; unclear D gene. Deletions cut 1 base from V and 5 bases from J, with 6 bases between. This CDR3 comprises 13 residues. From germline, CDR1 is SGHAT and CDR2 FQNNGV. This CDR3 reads CASSLVGNNEQFF. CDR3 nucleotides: TGTGCCAGCAGCTTAGTCGGTAACAATGAGCAGTTCTTC. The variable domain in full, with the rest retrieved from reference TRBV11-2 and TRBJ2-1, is EAGVAQSPRYKIIEKRQSVAFWCNPISGHATLYWYQQILGQGPKLLIQFQNNGVVDDSQLPKDRFSAERLKGVDSTLKIQPAKLEDSAVYLCASSLVGNNEQFFGPGTRLTVL.

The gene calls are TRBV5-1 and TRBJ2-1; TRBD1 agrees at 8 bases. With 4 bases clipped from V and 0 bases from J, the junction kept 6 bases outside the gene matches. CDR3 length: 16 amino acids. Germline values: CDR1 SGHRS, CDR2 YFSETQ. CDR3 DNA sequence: TGCGCCAGCAGCAACCGACAGGGGAGCTCCTACAATGAGCAGTTCTTC. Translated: CASSNRQGSSYNEQFF.

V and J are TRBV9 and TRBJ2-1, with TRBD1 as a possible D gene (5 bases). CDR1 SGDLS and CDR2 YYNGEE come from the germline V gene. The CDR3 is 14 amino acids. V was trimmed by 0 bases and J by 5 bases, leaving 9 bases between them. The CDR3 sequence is CASSVGRVDNEQFF. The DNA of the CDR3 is TGTGCCAGCAGCGTAGGCAGGGTCGACAATGAGCAGTTCTTC.

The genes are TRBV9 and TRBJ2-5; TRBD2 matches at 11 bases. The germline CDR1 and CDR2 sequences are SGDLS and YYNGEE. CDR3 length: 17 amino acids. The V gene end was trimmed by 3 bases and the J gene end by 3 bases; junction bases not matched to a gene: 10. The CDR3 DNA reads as TGTGCCAGCAGCGGGCCGTTAGCGGGGGGGCCAAAAGAGACCCAGTACTTC. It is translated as CASSGPLAGGPKETQYF. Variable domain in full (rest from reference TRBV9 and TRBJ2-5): DSGVTQTPKHLITATGQRVTLRCSPRSGDLSVYWYQQSLDQGLQFLIQYYNGEERAKGNILERFSAQQFPDLHSELNLSSLELGDSALYFCASSGPLAGGPKETQYFGPGTRLLVL.

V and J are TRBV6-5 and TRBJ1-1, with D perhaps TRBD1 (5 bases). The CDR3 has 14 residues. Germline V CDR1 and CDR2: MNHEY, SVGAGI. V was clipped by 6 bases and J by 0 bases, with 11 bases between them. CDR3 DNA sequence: TGTGCCAGCAGGGAGACGGACATGAACACTGAAGCTTTCTTT. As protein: CASRETDMNTEAFF.

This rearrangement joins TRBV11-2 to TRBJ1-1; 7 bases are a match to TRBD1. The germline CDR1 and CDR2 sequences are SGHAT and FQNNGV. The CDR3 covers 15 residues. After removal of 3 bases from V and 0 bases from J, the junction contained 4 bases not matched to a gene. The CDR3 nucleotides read TGTGCCAGCAGCTTCAGACAGGGAGTGAACACTGAAGCTTTCTTT. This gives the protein CASSFRQGVNTEAFF.